This T cell receptor (beta chain) emerged from a study of beta chain features in type 1 diabetes. Deletions cut 5 bases from V and 7 bases from J, with 9 bases between. CDR1 is MNHEY and CDR2 is SMNVEV in the germline V gene (reference sequence). The CDR3 is 13 residues long. The study reverse transcribed the entire isolated RNA, so it sequenced expressed TCRB transcripts. Assay: immunoSEQ multiplex PCR; the TCRdb copy retains only in-frame clones and omits some. The data show more than 350,000 clones, approximately 10% seen once. Study-level results: Fewer insertions but more deletions were seen at VDJ junctions in type 1 diabetes patients.

Points on this clone: Its antigen is undetermined.

It was via CD45RO/CCR7/CD25/CD127/CD95/CD27 that CD4+ naive, central memory, regulatory and stem cell-like memory cells were sorted. Sequencing was carried out using naive CD4+ T cells from blood. The receptor's source is a woman aged 18-29 years in good health. The chain recombines TRBV27 with TRBJ1-6; D might be TRBD1 (5 bases). The CDR3 spells CASSPQGNSPLHF. CDR3 DNA sequence: TGTGCCAGCAGTCCTCAGGGAAATTCACCCCTCCACTTT.